Listed here are 27 T cell receptor beta chains from one sample, sequenced in a study of response to subunit inactivated influenza vaccine. TCRdb independently ran MiXCR on the RT-PCR reads; one entry per CDR3 protein. This table has hundreds of thousands of distinct CDR3 sequences, roughly 10% appearing once. This sample was also put to use in a study of T cells expressing NK-cell markers. According to that study: Scientists made TCR beta cDNA using 5'RACE template switching with UMIs.

The sample consisted of PBMCs from blood, taken on the day of vaccination. Receptor source: a man aged 50-60 years who received an inactivated influenza vaccine.

The V and J genes are TRBV12-3 or TRBV12-4 and TRBJ2-7, with TRBD1 identical over 9 bases. The trim removed 6 bases at V and 6 bases at J, leaving 9 bases unmatched. The CDR3 totals 14 residues. CDR3 sequence (DNA): TGTGCCAGCAGCCCGGACAGGGGACGGAGCGAGCAGTACTTC. This sequence encodes CASSPDRGRSEQYF.

V gene TRBV7-9 combines with J gene TRBJ2-1, with D perhaps TRBD1 (6 bases). The germline CDR1 and CDR2 sequences are SEHNR and FQNEAQ (reference sequence). CDR3 length: 12 residues. Trimming removed 6 bases at V and 10 bases at J, with 13 bases between. Written as DNA, the CDR3 is TGTGCCAGCAGGGTGAACAGGGAGGAGCAGTTCTTC. It encodes CASRVNREEQFF.

Only a few counts were recorded for this clonotype. V is TRBV5-1 and J is TRBJ2-5; D unclear. V dropped 6 bases and J dropped 3 bases, with 12 bases sitting between them. CDR3 length: 13 amino acids. Germline V gene lookup returns CDR1 SGHRS and CDR2 YFSETQ. CDR3 loop: CASMGKNEETQYF. The CDR3, as DNA: TGCGCCAGCATGGGAAAGAATGAAGAGACCCAGTACTTC.

The chain joins TRBV2 to TRBJ2-3, with no clear D. The CDR3 spans 12 residues. The germline gives CDR1 SNHLY, CDR2 FYNNEI. Trimming removed 8 bases from V and 2 bases from J, with 8 bases in between. CDR3 coding DNA: TGTGCCAGCGGTCCCCTCACAGATACGCAGTATTTT. Amino acids: CASGPLTDTQYF.

The gene calls are TRBV3-1 and TRBJ2-7; 14 bases agree with TRBD2. Germline CDR1 LGHDT, CDR2 YNNKEL (reference sequence). The CDR3 length is 18 residues. V was clipped by 3 bases and J by 3 bases; unmatched bases: 10. The DNA for the CDR3 is TGTGCCAGCAGCCACGAGGGACTAGCGGGAGCCACCTTCTACGAGCAGTACTTC. Protein product: CASSHEGLAGATFYEQYF.

The CDR3: CASSSTGNDEQFF. In DNA form, the CDR3 reads TGCGCCAGCAGCTCGACAGGGAACGATGAGCAGTTCTTC. The chain has TRBV5-1 and TRBJ2-1, with 7 bases matching TRBD1. CDR1 and CDR2 from the germline V gene are SGHRS and YFSETQ. The CDR3 totals 13 residues. J lost 8 bases, V lost 3 bases, and 5 bases had no gene match. Full variable domain (missing parts from reference TRBV5-1 and TRBJ2-1): KAGVTQTPRYLIKTRGQQVTLSCSPISGHRSVSWYQQTPGQGLQFLFEYFSETQRNKGNFPGRFSGRQFSNSRSEMNVSTLELGDSALYLCASSSTGNDEQFFGPGTRLTVL.

This clonotype appeared a few times. The rearrangement links TRBV5-1 to TRBJ2-5, with D perhaps matching TRBD1 (6 bases). Trimming left V 2 bases short and J 3 bases short, with 17 bases between. From germline, CDR1 is SGHRS and CDR2 YFSETQ. The CDR3 has 16 amino acids. The CDR3 sequence is CASSLEPGHKEETQYF. CDR3 nucleotides: TGCGCCAGCAGCTTAGAACCGGGACACAAAGAAGAGACCCAGTACTTC. The full variable domain, in which reference TRBV5-1 and TRBJ2-5 provide the parts outside the CDR3, is KAGVTQTPRYLIKTRGQQVTLSCSPISGHRSVSWYQQTPGQGLQFLFEYFSETQRNKGNFPGRFSGRQFSNSRSEMNVSTLELGDSALYLCASSLEPGHKEETQYFGPGTRLLVL.

This clonotype was found a few times. This sequence joins TRBV11-2 and TRBJ2-7, with D possibly matching TRBD1 (5 bases). Looked up from germline, CDR1 is SGHAT and CDR2 is FQNNGV. Trimming cost V 4 bases and J 2 bases, with 15 bases left between them. The CDR3 has 15 residues. CDR3 in DNA: TGTGCCAGCAGCTCTGCCTGGGGCCGAGCCTACGAGCAGTACTTC. It specifies CASSSAWGRAYEQYF.

The V call is TRBV7-9, the J call TRBJ2-1; tentative D call: TRBD2 (5 bases). Germline CDR1 is SEHNR and CDR2 is FQNEAQ (reference sequence). V lost 4 bases, J lost 5 bases, and 18 bases lay in between. The CDR3 contains 16 residues. CDR3 sequence: CASSWGDVAINNEQFF. CDR3 sequence (DNA): TGTGCCAGCAGCTGGGGAGACGTGGCCATAAACAATGAGCAGTTCTTC. The full variable domain, with the rest looked up from reference TRBV7-9 and TRBJ2-1, is DTGVSQNPRHKITKRGQNVTFRCDPISEHNRLYWYRQTLGQGPEFLTYFQNEAQLEKSRLLSDRFSAERPKGSFSTLEIQRTEQGDSAMYLCASSWGDVAINNEQFFGPGTRLTVL.

This clonotype was picked up a small number of times. The chain couples TRBV15 to TRBJ1-5; 8 nucleotides match TRBD1. Germline lookup yields CDR1 LNHNV and CDR2 YYDKDF (reference sequence). There are 14 residues in the CDR3. J gave up 6 bases and V 3 bases, and 4 bases lay outside the gene matches. CDR3 region: CATSRTGVAQPQHF. The CDR3 DNA reads TGTGCCACCAGCAGGACAGGGGTGGCTCAGCCCCAGCATTTT.

This clonotype was observed many times. This chain connects TRBV5-1 to TRBJ2-7; 14 bases are a match to TRBD2. Germline V lookup: CDR1 SGHRS, CDR2 YFSETQ. The CDR3 is 18 residues long. Trimming took 3 bases from V and 3 from J; bases not matched to a gene: 11. In nucleotides, the CDR3 is TGCGCCAGCAGCTCAACACCGGGACTAGCGGGGGCAAGCTACGAGCAGTACTTC. Encoded protein: CASSSTPGLAGASYEQYF.

This clonotype has more than one count but fewer than ten. The V call is TRBV6-2 or TRBV6-3, the J call TRBJ2-6; D uncertain. Trimming removed 2 bases at V and 0 bases at J, with 8 bases between. CDR3 length equals 16 residues. Germline assignment: CDR1 MNHEY and CDR2 SVGEGT. The CDR3 protein is CASSYDAYSGANVLTF. CDR3 sequence (DNA): TGTGCCAGCAGTTACGACGCCTACTCTGGGGCCAACGTCCTGACTTTC.

The V and J genes are TRBV3-1 and TRBJ2-7, with D perhaps matching TRBD1 (6 bases). V was pared by 0 bases and J by 2 bases, with 23 bases between. CDR1 and CDR2 from the germline V gene are LGHDT and YNNKEL (reference sequence). This CDR3 is built from 19 residues. Written as DNA, the CDR3 is TGTGCCAGCAGCCAAGATTCATTTCGGGACACGCCGGTCCCCTACGAGCAGTACTTC. This codes for CASSQDSFRDTPVPYEQYF.

The chain has TRBV28 and TRBJ1-2, with D possibly matching TRBD1 (5 bases). The CDR3 is made up of 16 amino acids. CDR1 is MDHEN and CDR2 is SYDVKM in the germline V gene. Deletions cut 3 bases from V and 9 bases from J, with 23 bases between. Written as DNA, the CDR3 is TGTGCCAGCAGTTTGGGCCTTGGGGCAGACGGTTGGCGCTACACCTTC. Its protein is CASSLGLGADGWRYTF.

This clonotype was recorded many times. The chain uses TRBV7-2 and TRBJ2-1; D call uncertain. The CDR3 is made up of 14 amino acids. Trimming removed 1 base from V and 5 bases from J, with 9 bases in between. CDR1 and CDR2 (germline): SGHTA, FQGNSA. The CDR3 DNA reads as TGTGCCAGCAGCTTAGGGCGGCTTGACAATGAGCAGTTCTTC. Its protein product is CASSLGRLDNEQFF.

This clonotype appeared a few times. This chain links TRBV5-1 with TRBJ2-7; 9 bases align to TRBD1. This CDR3 region has 18 residues. CDR1 and CDR2 (germline): SGHRS, YFSETQ. The ends lost 0 bases at V and 5 bases at J; junction bases unmatched: 15. DNA of the CDR3: TGCGCCAGCAGCTTGGCCAATTTTAGGGACAGGGTAGGACACGAGCAGTACTTC. Residues: CASSLANFRDRVGHEQYF.

This clonotype was counted a few times. This sequence joins TRBV4-1 and TRBJ2-7; 7 positions agree with TRBD1. The CDR3 is 14 amino acids. J was trimmed by 6 bases and V by 2 bases; bases with no gene match: 7. The V gene's germline CDR1 is MGHRA and CDR2 YSYEKL. In DNA, the CDR3 is TGCGCCAGCAGCCAACATGACAGGGCCTCCGAGCAGTACTTC. The encoded protein is CASSQHDRASEQYF.

This clonotype showed up just a few times. The chain is built from TRBV20-1 and TRBJ2-4, with 8 bases aligning to TRBD2. The CDR3 runs 16 residues. The ends lost 4 bases at V and 3 bases at J; junction bases unmatched: 11. The germline V gene encodes CDR1 DFQATT and CDR2 SNEGSKA (reference sequence). The CDR3 DNA sequence: TGCAGTGCTACTGGGCTAGCGGGTTTGGACAAAAACATTCAGTACTTC. This encodes CSATGLAGLDKNIQYF.

This clonotype was recorded at least ten times. The CDR3 sequence is CASSLFSITETQYF. CDR3 in DNA: TGTGCCAGCAGTTTATTCAGTATTACAGAGACCCAGTACTTC. This chain uses TRBV12-3 or TRBV12-4 with TRBJ2-5; D not resolved. This CDR3 comprises 14 residues. The germline V and J ends were trimmed by 2 bases and 4 bases, with 11 bases remaining between them.

Many counts were recorded for this clonotype. The chain uses TRBV5-1 and TRBJ1-2, with 8 bases aligning to TRBD1. V lost 5 bases and J lost 2; bases outside the gene matches: 2. CDR1 is SGHRS and CDR2 is YFSETQ in the germline V gene. The CDR3 length is 13 residues. DNA for the CDR3: TGCGCCAGCAGGGGACAGGCGAACTATGGCTACACCTTC. Residues: CASRGQANYGYTF.

This clonotype was detected a few times. CDR3 in DNA: TGTGCCAGCAGCCAAGAAGGTATTGTCGACGAGCAGTACTTC. Protein: CASSQEGIVDEQYF. The chain combines TRBV4-2 with TRBJ2-7; D is undetermined. CDR1 is LGHNA and CDR2 is YNFKEQ in the germline V gene. The CDR3 consists of 14 residues. V was trimmed by 0 bases and J by 5 bases, leaving 11 bases between them.

This clonotype was found a few times. The genes are TRBV6-5 and TRBJ2-4; D is ambiguous. This CDR3 contains 11 residues. Germline V gene data show CDR1 as MNHEY and CDR2 as SVGAGI. V dropped 6 bases and J dropped 8 bases, with 8 bases sitting between them. Here the CDR3 DNA reads TGTGCCAGCAGAAATTTCGACATTCAGTACTTC. The encoded protein is CASRNFDIQYF.

This clonotype is a singleton in its sample. The chain carries TRBV7-2 and TRBJ2-2; no firm D call. Trimming left V 2 bases short and J 7 bases short, with 11 bases between. This CDR3 spans 14 amino acids. CDR1 SGHTA and CDR2 FQGNSA come from the germline V gene. The CDR3 here is CASSLRVWGGELFF. In nucleotides, the CDR3 is TGTGCCAGCAGCTTAAGGGTGTGGGGCGGGGAGCTGTTTTTT.

By proportion, this clonotype is medium-sized. This chain links TRBV10-3 with TRBJ1-5, with TRBD1 as a possible D gene (6 bases). The CDR3 is 16 residues long. Germline assignment: CDR1 ENHRY and CDR2 SYGVKD. The germline V and J ends were trimmed by 2 bases and 4 bases, with 15 bases remaining between them. CDR3 nucleotides: TGTGCCATCAGTGAGAGGGACGGGACATTTAATCAGCCCCAGCATTTT. Protein sequence: CAISERDGTFNQPQHF.

The genes are TRBV29-1 and TRBJ1-1; TRBD1 might be the D (5 bases). Trimming left V 3 bases short and J 1 base short, with 9 bases between. This CDR3 is 13 amino acids long. Germline CDR1 reads SQVTM; CDR2 reads ANQGSEA. CDR3 residues: CSVDEGRNTEAFF. Written as DNA, the CDR3 is TGCAGCGTTGACGAGGGGCGGAACACTGAAGCTTTCTTT.

This clonotype appeared a few times. This chain's CDR3 is CATSLSGQPSYNEQFF. The CDR3 DNA follows: TGTGCCACCAGTCTATCCGGACAGCCCTCCTACAATGAGCAGTTCTTC. The rearrangement links TRBV24-1 to TRBJ2-1; perhaps TRBD1 as D (6 bases). Looked up from germline, CDR1 is KGHDR and CDR2 is SFDVKD. V lost 6 bases, J lost 0 bases, and 14 bases lay in between. CDR3 size: 16 residues.

The chain carries TRBV20-1 and TRBJ2-2, with no clear D. V gave up 6 bases and J gave up 5 bases, with 7 bases separating them. From germline, CDR1 is DFQATT and CDR2 SNEGSKA (reference sequence). The length of the CDR3 is 11 residues. The CDR3 reads CSAPTTGELFF. CDR3 nucleotides: TGCAGTGCCCCCACGACCGGGGAGCTGTTTTTT.